Sequencing of this T cell receptor (beta chain) was carried out in a study of blood T cell repertoires in COVID-19. The protocol was immunoSEQ multiplex PCR, while the TCRdb copy is restricted to in-frame clones and leaves out a portion. The table shows 200,000 or so clones, with about 85% occurring only once. Sequencing was done on a sample of PBMCs or T cells enriched from blood (not recorded which). This TCR came from a young man who had recovered from COVID-19.

The DNA of the CDR3 is TGTGCCAGCATAGAAGGGTGGGGGCTCTATGGCTACACCTTC. Its translation is CASIEGWGLYGYTF. The chain recombines TRBV2 with TRBJ1-2; tentative D call: TRBD1 (6 bases). This CDR3 has 14 residues. CDR1 is SNHLY and CDR2 is FYNNEI in the germline V gene. The germline V and J ends were trimmed by 7 bases and 4 bases, with 16 bases remaining between them. Based on the CDR3 plus reference TRBV2 and TRBJ1-2, the full variable domain is EPEVTQTPSHQVTQMGQEVILRCVPISNHLYFYWYRQILGQKVEFLVSFYNNEISEKSEIFDDQFSVERPDGSNFTLKIRSTKLEDSAMYFCASIEGWGLYGYTFGSGTRLTVV.